This T cell receptor beta chain was sequenced for a study of blood T cell repertoires in COVID-19. Study-level information: Samples taken during acute and convalescent COVID-19 were collected in the United States, Italy and Spain.

Germline CDR1 MNHEY, CDR2 SMNVEV (reference sequence). The CDR3 runs to 15 residues. Trimming stripped 9 bases from V and 5 bases from J, with 21 bases between. As handled by the study authors: Using reference gene primer amplification, nucleated cell counts were estimated. Libraries were prepared by immunoSEQ multiplex PCR; TCRdb keeps only in-frame clonotypes and omits some of them. That table supplies the V and J calls and clone size; D and trimming were determined from the DNA. The sample yields roughly 170,000 clones, around 73% seen once. This receptor was identified in a woman in her 50s who had recovered from COVID-19. The sequencing sample was made of PBMCs or T cells enriched from blood (not recorded which). This sequence joins TRBV27 and TRBJ2-3, with D perhaps TRBD1 (5 bases). The DNA for the CDR3 is TGTGCCAGTGCTTATGGGGCACGGTCGGGAGATACGCAGTATTTT. This encodes CASAYGARSGDTQYF.